The TCR beta chain described here comes from a study of blood T cell repertoires in COVID-19. Enrollment of patients from Seattle took place during active infection, with longitudinal follow-up. Only in-frame clones appear in the TCRdb table, and some are missing; sequencing was by immunoSEQ multiplex PCR. The table shows about 120,000 clones, with around 80% occurring only once. This clone appeared a single time. A read error may account for a junction end that differs from germline. There are 16 residues in the CDR3. Germline-derived CDR1 and CDR2 are LGHNT and FRNRAP. The source is a man younger than 45 with COVID-19, enrolled during active disease. The material sequenced was peripheral blood. The chain is built from TRBV12-5 and TRBJ2-2, with 9 bases fitting TRBD1. The CDR3 bases are TGTGCTAGTGGTCCCGAAGGGACAGGGAGGCACCGGGGAGCTGTTTTT. Translation gives CASGPEGTGRHRGAVF.